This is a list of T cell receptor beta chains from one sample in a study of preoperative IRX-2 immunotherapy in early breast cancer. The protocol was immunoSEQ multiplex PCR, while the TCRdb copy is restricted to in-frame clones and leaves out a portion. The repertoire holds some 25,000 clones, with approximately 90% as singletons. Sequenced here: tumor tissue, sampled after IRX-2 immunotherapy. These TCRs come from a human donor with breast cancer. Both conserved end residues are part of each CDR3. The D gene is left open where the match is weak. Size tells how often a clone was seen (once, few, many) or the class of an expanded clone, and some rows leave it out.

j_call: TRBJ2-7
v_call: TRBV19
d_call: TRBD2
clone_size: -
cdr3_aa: CANTGTINEQYF
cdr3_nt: TGTGCCAACACCGGGACTATAAACGAGCAGTACTTC

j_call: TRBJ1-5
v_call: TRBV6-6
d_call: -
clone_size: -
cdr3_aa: CASSSQGGWQPQHF
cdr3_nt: TGTGCCAGCAGTTCACAGGGTGGGTGGCAGCCCCAGCATTTT

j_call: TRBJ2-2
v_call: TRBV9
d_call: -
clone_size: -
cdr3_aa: CASSAGWTGELFF
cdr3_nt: TGTGCCAGCAGCGCGGGTTGGACCGGGGAGCTGTTTTTT

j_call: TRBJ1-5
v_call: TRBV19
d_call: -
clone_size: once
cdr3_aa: CASNPQESWEVQPQHF
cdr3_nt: TGTGCCAGCAACCCCCAGGAGAGTTGGGAAGTTCAGCCCCAGCATTTT

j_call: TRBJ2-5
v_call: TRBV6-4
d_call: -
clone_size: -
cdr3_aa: CASSPAFWGQETQYF
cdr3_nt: TGTGCCAGCAGTCCCGCGTTTTGGGGACAAGAGACCCAGTACTTC

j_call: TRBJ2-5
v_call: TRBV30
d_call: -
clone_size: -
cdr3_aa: CAGRGSLETQYF
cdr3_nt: TGTGCCGGGAGAGGCTCATTAGAGACCCAGTACTTC

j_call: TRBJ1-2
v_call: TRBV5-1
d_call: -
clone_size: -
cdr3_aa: CASSLGYYGYTF
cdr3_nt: TGCGCCAGCAGCCTAGGATACTATGGCTACACCTTC

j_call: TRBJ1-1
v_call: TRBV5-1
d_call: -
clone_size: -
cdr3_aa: CASSSTGLNTEAFF
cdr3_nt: TGCGCCAGCAGCTCCACAGGGCTGAACACTGAAGCTTTCTTT

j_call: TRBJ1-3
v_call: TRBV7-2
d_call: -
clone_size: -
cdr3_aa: CASSLMQGRNTIYF
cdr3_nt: TGTGCCAGCAGCTTAATGCAGGGGCGAAACACCATATATTTT

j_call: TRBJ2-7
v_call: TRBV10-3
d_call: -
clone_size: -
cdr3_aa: CARGRLTRMTSSYEQYF
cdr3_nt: TGTGCCAGGGGACGTCTTACTAGAATGACAAGCTCCTACGAGCAGTACTTC

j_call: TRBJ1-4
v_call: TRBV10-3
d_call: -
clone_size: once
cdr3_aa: CAIKQTTNEKLFF
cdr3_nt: TGTGCCATCAAGCAAACAACTAATGAAAAACTGTTTTTT

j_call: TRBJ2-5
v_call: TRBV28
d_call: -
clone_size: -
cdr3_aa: CASSLLLVGETQYF
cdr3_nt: TGTGCCAGCAGTTTACTGCTAGTCGGAGAGACCCAGTACTTC

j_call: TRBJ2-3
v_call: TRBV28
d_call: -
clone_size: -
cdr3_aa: CAIGRDTQYF
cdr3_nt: TGTGCCATAGGGCGGGATACGCAGTATTTT

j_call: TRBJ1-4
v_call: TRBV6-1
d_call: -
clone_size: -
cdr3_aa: CASSDSGRSNEKLFF
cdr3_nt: TGTGCCAGCAGTGACTCTGGGAGGTCGAATGAAAAACTGTTTTTT

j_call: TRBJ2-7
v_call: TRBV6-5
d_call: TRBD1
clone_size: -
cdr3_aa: CASSYSGTGGYEQYF
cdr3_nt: TGTGCCAGCAGTTACTCAGGGACAGGGGGATACGAGCAGTACTTC

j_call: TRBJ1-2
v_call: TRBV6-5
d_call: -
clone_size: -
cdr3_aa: CASRPGLGYTF
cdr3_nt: TGTGCCAGCAGACCAGGGTTAGGCTACACCTTC

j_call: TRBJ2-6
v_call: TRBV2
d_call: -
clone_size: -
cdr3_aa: CASTRQSSGANVLTF
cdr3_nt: TGTGCCAGCACCAGACAGAGCTCTGGGGCCAACGTCCTGACTTTC

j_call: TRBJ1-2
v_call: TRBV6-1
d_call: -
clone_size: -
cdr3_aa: CASRSPDGNYGYTF
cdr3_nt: TGTGCCAGCAGATCACCCGACGGGAACTATGGCTACACCTTC

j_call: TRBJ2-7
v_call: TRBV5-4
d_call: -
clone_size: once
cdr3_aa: CASSPGGGNYEQYF
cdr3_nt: TGTGCCAGCAGCCCCGGAGGGGGAAACTACGAGCAGTACTTC

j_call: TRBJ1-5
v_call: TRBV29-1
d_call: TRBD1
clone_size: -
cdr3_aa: CSVDAGGGQPQHF
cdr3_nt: TGCAGCGTTGATGCAGGGGGCGGACAGCCCCAGCATTTT

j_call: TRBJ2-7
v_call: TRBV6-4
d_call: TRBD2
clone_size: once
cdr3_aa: CASSDSLAGPSYEQYF
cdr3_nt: TGTGCCAGCAGTGACTCCTTAGCGGGACCCTCCTACGAGCAGTACTTC

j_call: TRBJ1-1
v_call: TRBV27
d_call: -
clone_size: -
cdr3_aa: CASSFLGVSEAFF
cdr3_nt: TGTGCCAGCAGTTTTCTGGGGGTTTCTGAAGCTTTCTTT

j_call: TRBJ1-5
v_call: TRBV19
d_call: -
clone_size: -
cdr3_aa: CASRGSSNSNQPQHF
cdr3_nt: TGTGCCAGTCGGGGATCGAGTAATAGCAATCAGCCCCAGCATTTT

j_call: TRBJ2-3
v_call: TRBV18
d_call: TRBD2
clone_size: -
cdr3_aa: CASSPRLAGGTDTQYF
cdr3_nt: TGTGCCAGCTCACCACGACTAGCGGGGGGAACAGATACGCAGTATTTT

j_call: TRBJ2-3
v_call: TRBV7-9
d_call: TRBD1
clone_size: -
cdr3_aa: CASSRDRGHLTQYF
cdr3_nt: TGTGCCAGCAGTAGGGACAGGGGGCATCTTACGCAGTATTTT

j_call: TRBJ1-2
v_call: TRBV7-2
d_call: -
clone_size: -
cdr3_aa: CASSQGSKGYTF
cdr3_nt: TGTGCCAGCAGCCAGGGGTCGAAGGGCTACACCTTC

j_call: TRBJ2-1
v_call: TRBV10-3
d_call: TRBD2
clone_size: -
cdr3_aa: CATRSEREANEQFF
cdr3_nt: TGTGCCACCCGATCTGAGCGGGAGGCTAATGAGCAGTTCTTC

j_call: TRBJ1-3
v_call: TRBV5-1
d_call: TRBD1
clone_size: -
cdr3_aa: CASSSNRGDSGNTIYF
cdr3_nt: TGCGCCAGCAGCTCGAACAGGGGGGACTCTGGAAACACCATATATTTT